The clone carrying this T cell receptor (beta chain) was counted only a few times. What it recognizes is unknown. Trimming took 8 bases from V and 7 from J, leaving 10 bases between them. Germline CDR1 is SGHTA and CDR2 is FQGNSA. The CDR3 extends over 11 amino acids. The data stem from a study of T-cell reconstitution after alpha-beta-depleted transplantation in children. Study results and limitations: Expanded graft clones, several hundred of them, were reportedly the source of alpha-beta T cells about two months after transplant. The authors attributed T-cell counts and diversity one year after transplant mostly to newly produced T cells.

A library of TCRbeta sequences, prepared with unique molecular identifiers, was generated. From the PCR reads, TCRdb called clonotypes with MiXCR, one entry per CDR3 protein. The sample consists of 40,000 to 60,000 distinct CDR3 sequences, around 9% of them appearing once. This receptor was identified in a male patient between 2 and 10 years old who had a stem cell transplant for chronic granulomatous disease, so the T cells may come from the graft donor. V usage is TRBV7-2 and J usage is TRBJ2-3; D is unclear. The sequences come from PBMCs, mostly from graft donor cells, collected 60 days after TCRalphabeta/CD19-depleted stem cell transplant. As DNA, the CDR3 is TGTGCCAGCCCTATTGGGAATACGCAGTATTTT. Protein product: CASPIGNTQYF.